Detailed here is one T cell receptor beta chain. Its target is not known. Sorted subsets were CFSE-labeled and cultured four to five days with allogeneic dendritic cells. This record belongs to a study of regulatory dendritic cells for organ transplantation. TCRdb's table, derived via immunoSEQ multiplex PCR, lists solely in-frame clones and lacks some. The data hold 5,400 or so clones, with about four fifths observed a single time. Germline V gene lookup returns CDR1 LGHNA and CDR2 YSLEER. Deletions cut 1 base from V and 5 bases from J, with 9 bases between. The CDR3 loop spans 13 amino acids. The V gene is TRBV4-3, the J gene TRBJ2-7; D is uncertain. This receptor was taken from a human donor in good health. The sequenced sample consisted of memory CD8+ T cells from blood cultured with regulatory dendritic cells. Subset noted: CD45RO+ memory T cells. CDR3 sequence: CASSQVLENEQYF. CDR3 in DNA: TGCGCCAGCAGCCAAGTACTTGAGAACGAGCAGTACTTC.